This T cell receptor (beta chain) was observed in a study of T-cell reconstitution after alpha-beta-depleted transplantation in children. In this sample, this clonotype turned up a few times. During its preparation, the TCRbeta library received unique molecular identifiers. A single record per CDR3 protein comes from TCRdb applying MiXCR to the PCR reads. The sample carries about 590,000 distinct CDR3 sequences, 13% recorded once. CDR1 SNHLY and CDR2 FYNNEI come from the germline V gene. Between the trimmed V and J ends, which lost 7 bases and 2 bases, there was a span of 15 bases. CDR3 length equals 15 residues.

The source material was PBMCs, mostly from graft donor cells, sampled 360 days after TCRalphabeta/CD19-depleted stem cell transplant. The chain joins TRBV2 to TRBJ2-1; D is perhaps TRBD1 (5 bases). The source is a male patient younger than 18 who had a stem cell transplant for acute myeloid leukemia, so the T cells may come from the graft donor. The CDR3 spells CASKGERMTYNEQFF. CDR3 DNA: TGTGCCAGCAAAGGGGAAAGGATGACCTACAATGAGCAGTTCTTC.